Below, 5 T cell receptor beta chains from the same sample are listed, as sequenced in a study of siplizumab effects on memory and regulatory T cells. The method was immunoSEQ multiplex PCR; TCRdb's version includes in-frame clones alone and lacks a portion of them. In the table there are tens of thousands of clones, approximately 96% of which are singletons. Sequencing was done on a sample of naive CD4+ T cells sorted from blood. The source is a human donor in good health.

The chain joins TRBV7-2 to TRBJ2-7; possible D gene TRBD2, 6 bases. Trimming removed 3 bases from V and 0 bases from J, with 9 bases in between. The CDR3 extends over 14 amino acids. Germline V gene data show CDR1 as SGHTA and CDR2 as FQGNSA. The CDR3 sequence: CASSLEGPSYEQYF. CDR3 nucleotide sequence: TGTGCCAGCAGCTTGGAGGGGCCCTCCTACGAGCAGTACTTC.

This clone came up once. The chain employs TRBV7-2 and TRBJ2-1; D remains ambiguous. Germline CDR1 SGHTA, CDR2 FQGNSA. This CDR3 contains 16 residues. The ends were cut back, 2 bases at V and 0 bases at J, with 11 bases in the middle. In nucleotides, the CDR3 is TGTGCCAGCAGCTTAAGTCTTACCAGCTCCTACAATGAGCAGTTCTTC. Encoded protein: CASSLSLTSSYNEQFF. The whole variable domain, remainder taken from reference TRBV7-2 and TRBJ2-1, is GAGVSQSPSNKVTEKGKDVELRCDPISGHTALYWYRQSLGQGLEFLIYFQGNSAPDKSGLPSDRFSAERTGGSVSTLTIQRTQQEDSAVYLCASSLSLTSSYNEQFFGPGTRLTVL.

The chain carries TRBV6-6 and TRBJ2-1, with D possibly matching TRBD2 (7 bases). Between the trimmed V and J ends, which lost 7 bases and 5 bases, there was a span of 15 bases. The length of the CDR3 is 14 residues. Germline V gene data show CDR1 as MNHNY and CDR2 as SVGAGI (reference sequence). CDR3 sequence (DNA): TGTGCCAGCAACCTGGGGGGGGCGAACAATGAGCAGTTCTTC. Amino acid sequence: CASNLGGANNEQFF.

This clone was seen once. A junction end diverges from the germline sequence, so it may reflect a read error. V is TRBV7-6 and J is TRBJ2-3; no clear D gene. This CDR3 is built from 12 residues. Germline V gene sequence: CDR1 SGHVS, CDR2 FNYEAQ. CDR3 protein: CAGSPGTDTQYF. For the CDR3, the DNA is TGTGCCGGCAGCCCAGGCACAGATACGCAGTATTTT.

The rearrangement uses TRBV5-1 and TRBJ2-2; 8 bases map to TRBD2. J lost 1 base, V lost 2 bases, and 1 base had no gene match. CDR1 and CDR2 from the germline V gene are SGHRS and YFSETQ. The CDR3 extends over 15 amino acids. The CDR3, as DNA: TGCGCCAGCAGCTTTCTAGCGGGGAACACCGGGGAGCTGTTTTTT. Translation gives CASSFLAGNTGELFF.